What follows are 28 T cell receptor beta chains derived from one specimen sequenced in a study of cytomegalovirus exposure and HLA in healthy donors. PCR used 60 Vbeta primers and 13 Jbeta primers. Clones were sequenced by immunoSEQ multiplex PCR, and TCRdb holds only the in-frame ones, with some missing. The table records more than 85,000 clones, over 80% of them present only once. Source material: PBMCs. These receptors came from a man aged 25-45 years in good health and CMV-seropositive.

J is TRBJ2-6 and V is TRBV27; 10 positions match TRBD1. Germline lookup yields CDR1 MNHEY and CDR2 SMNVEV (reference sequence). The V gene end was trimmed by 4 bases and the J gene end by 4 bases; junction bases not matched to a gene: 4. The CDR3 is made up of 16 amino acids. This CDR3 is CASSWTGGSGANVLTF. The CDR3 DNA sequence: TGTGCCAGCAGTTGGACAGGGGGGTCCGGGGCCAACGTCCTGACTTTC.

The chain combines TRBV18 with TRBJ2-5, with TRBD2 matching 8 bases. The CDR3 totals 15 residues. The germline V gene encodes CDR1 KGHSH and CDR2 LQKENI. Germline trimming cut 2 bases from V and 4 bases from J; bases unmatched to any gene: 6. CDR3 residues: CASSPSGGAGETQYF. CDR3 nucleotides: TGTGCCAGCTCACCATCGGGGGGGGCAGGAGAGACCCAGTACTTC.

The rearrangement joins TRBV4-1 to TRBJ2-7; 8 bases match TRBD1. After removal of 0 bases from V and 5 bases from J, the junction contained 9 bases not matched to a gene. This CDR3 comprises 16 residues. The V gene's germline CDR1 is MGHRA and CDR2 YSYEKL. This chain's CDR3 is CASSQDLTGGWNEQYF. CDR3 sequence (DNA): TGCGCCAGCAGCCAAGATCTCACAGGGGGTTGGAACGAGCAGTACTTC.

The rearrangement uses TRBV7-6 and TRBJ2-3; possibly TRBD1 for D (7 bases). Germline values: CDR1 SGHVS, CDR2 FNYEAQ. Between the trimmed V and J ends, which lost 5 bases and 2 bases, there was a span of 20 bases. This CDR3 contains 17 residues. Here the CDR3 reads CASSDSGVQGFTDTQYF. CDR3 sequence (DNA): TGTGCCAGCAGCGATAGCGGCGTACAGGGGTTCACAGATACGCAGTATTTT.

The chain has TRBV27 and TRBJ2-5, with a tentative D call TRBD2 (7 bases). CDR1 is MNHEY, CDR2 SMNVEV, per germline (reference sequence). This CDR3 is 15 amino acids long. V shed 6 bases and J shed 0 bases, with 14 bases lying between them. In nucleotides, the CDR3 is TGTGCCAGCAGGGGCCGGGGGGCCTACCAAGAGACCCAGTACTTC. Its translation: CASRGRGAYQETQYF.

The V call is TRBV1, the J call TRBJ2-2; the DNA was not used to check the table's D call, TRBD1. TRBV1 is a known pseudogene. The CDR3 covers 16 residues. For the CDR3, the DNA is TGCACCAGCAGCCATTACAGGGTATCGAACACCGGGGAGCTGTTTTTT. This sequence encodes CTSSHYRVSNTGELFF.

The chain couples TRBV2 to TRBJ2-1, with TRBD2 identical over 8 bases. The V gene's germline CDR1 is SNHLY and CDR2 FYNNEI. V lost 3 bases and J lost 0; bases outside the gene matches: 10. The CDR3 runs to 18 residues. The CDR3 protein is CASSEGGDGGVSYNEQFF. CDR3 nucleotides: TGTGCCAGCAGTGAGGGCGGAGACGGGGGGGTCTCCTACAATGAGCAGTTCTTC.

The rearrangement links TRBV6-1 to TRBJ1-2; D possibly corresponds to TRBD1 (6 bases). Looked up from germline, CDR1 is MNHNS and CDR2 is SASEGT. V lost 6 bases, J lost 2 bases, and 7 bases lay in between. This CDR3 region has 12 residues. The CDR3 sequence is CASRQGNYGYTF. CDR3 nucleotides: TGTGCCAGCAGACAGGGAAACTATGGCTACACCTTC.

Points on this clone: This sample includes further DNA sequences coding for the same CDR3. The chain is built from TRBV2 and TRBJ2-7; TRBD1 might be the D (5 bases). The CDR3 consists of 14 residues. CDR1 is SNHLY, CDR2 FYNNEI, per germline. The germline V and J ends were trimmed by 6 bases and 0 bases, with 12 bases remaining between them. The CDR3 region has the DNA TGTGCCAGCAGCGACCAGGGTCTCTCCTACGAGCAGTACTTC. Translating gives CASSDQGLSYEQYF.

This clone was detected a few times. This chain joins TRBV29-1 and TRBJ1-3; 7 positions match TRBD1. Trimming removed 7 bases from V and 4 bases from J; junction bases left unmatched: 7. Germline CDR1 is SQVTM and CDR2 is ANQGSEA. The CDR3 is 13 residues long. CDR3 sequence (DNA): TGCAGCGAGCCGGACAGGTCGGGAAACACCATATATTTT. Translated, it gives CSEPDRSGNTIYF. Drawing the rest from reference TRBV29-1 and TRBJ1-3, the complete variable domain is SAVISQKPSRDICQRGTSLTIQCQVDSQVTMMFWYRQQPGQSLTLIATANQGSEATYESGFVIDKFPISRPNLTFSTLTVSNMSPEDSSIYLCSEPDRSGNTIYFGEGSWLTVV.

V is TRBV29-1 and J is TRBJ1-4, with D uncertain. Germline CDR1 is SQVTM and CDR2 is ANQGSEA. The CDR3 runs to 12 residues. The V end lost 7 bases, the J end lost 5 bases, and 11 bases lay between the germline ends. The CDR3 is CSAEARNEKLFF. CDR3 DNA: TGCAGCGCAGAGGCGCGGAATGAAAAACTGTTTTTT.

This chain uses TRBV6-5 with TRBJ1-6, with 9 bases that match TRBD1. CDR3 length: 15 amino acids. Per the germline V gene, CDR1 is MNHEY and CDR2 is SVGAGI. V gave up 6 bases and J gave up 10 bases; unmatched junction bases: 10. The CDR3 nucleotides are TGTGCCAGCAGCCTGGACAGGGGACCAGAGTCACCCCTCCACTTT. Translating it yields CASSLDRGPESPLHF.

V gene TRBV27 combines with J gene TRBJ2-5; a possible D gene is TRBD1 (6 bases). The V gene lost 5 bases and the J gene lost 3 bases, with 13 bases spanning the gap. The CDR3 runs to 14 residues. CDR1 is MNHEY and CDR2 is SMNVEV in the germline V gene (reference sequence). CDR3 in amino acids: CASSRTGSEETQYF. In nucleotides, the CDR3 is TGTGCCAGCAGTCGCACAGGGTCCGAAGAGACCCAGTACTTC.

The gene calls are TRBV27 and TRBJ2-7; 9 nucleotides agree with TRBD2. Germline V gene data show CDR1 as MNHEY and CDR2 as SMNVEV (reference sequence). The V and J ends lost 7 bases and 7 bases, in that order; junction bases with no gene match: 14. This CDR3 has 15 residues. The CDR3 DNA follows: TGTGCCAGCACTCCCCAGCGGGGGGTCCGGAGTGAGCAGTACTTC. Translating gives CASTPQRGVRSEQYF.

This sequence joins TRBV14 and TRBJ1-3; D gene ambiguous. The CDR3 extends over 14 amino acids. The ends were cut back, 0 bases at V and 0 bases at J, with 3 bases in the middle. Germline V gene sequence: CDR1 SGHDN, CDR2 FVKESK. The CDR3 DNA is TGTGCCAGCAGCCAAGACAGCTCTGGAAACACCATATATTTT. This encodes CASSQDSSGNTIYF.

This clone came up a few times. This chain uses TRBV6-1 with TRBJ2-3; TRBD1 agrees at 7 bases. The CDR3 contains 14 residues. CDR1 and CDR2 (germline): MNHNS, SASEGT. The ends lost 10 bases at V and 0 bases at J; junction bases unmatched: 7. The DNA for the CDR3 is TGTGCCACAGGGACAGAAGCTAGCACAGATACGCAGTATTTT. It specifies CATGTEASTDTQYF.

The chain joins TRBV20-1 to TRBJ1-1, with D unresolved. The germline V gene has CDR1 DFQATT and CDR2 SNEGSKA (reference sequence). The CDR3 contains 10 residues. The CDR3 protein is CLAGKTEAFF. CDR3 sequence (DNA): TGCCTCGCGGGTAAGACTGAAGCTTTCTTT.

The CDR3 here is CASRGQNSNQPQHF. The CDR3 DNA reads as TGTGCCAGCAGGGGACAGAATAGCAATCAGCCCCAGCATTTT. The V call is TRBV6-5, the J call TRBJ1-5, with 7 bases identical to TRBD1. The V segment lost 6 bases and the J segment 0 bases; nucleotides outside the gene matches: 2. CDR1 is MNHEY and CDR2 is SVGAGI in the germline V gene. The CDR3 length is 14 residues.

The J gene is TRBJ2-5, the V gene TRBV5-6; TRBD1 aligns across 9 bases. The V segment lost 3 bases and the J segment 3 bases; nucleotides outside the gene matches: 3. Germline loops: CDR1 SGHDT, CDR2 YYEEEE. This CDR3 has 14 amino acids. CDR3 DNA sequence: TGTGCCAGCAGCTACCGGGACAGGGAAGAGACCCAGTACTTC. Protein: CASSYRDREETQYF.

This clone came up once. V and J are TRBV7-9 and TRBJ2-6; D not certain. From germline, CDR1 is SEHNR and CDR2 FQNEAQ (reference sequence). Trimming took 6 bases from V and 0 from J, leaving 12 bases between them. The CDR3 totals 16 residues. CDR3 bases: TGTGCCAGCAGTTTCCGACGGAGCTCTGGGGCCAACGTCCTGACTTTC. Its translation: CASSFRRSSGANVLTF.

The count of this clone is one. This chain connects TRBV4-1 to TRBJ2-7; TRBD1 matches at 10 bases. The V gene end was trimmed by 4 bases and the J gene end by 3 bases; junction bases not matched to a gene: 6. This CDR3 has 15 amino acids. Germline V gene sequence: CDR1 MGHRA, CDR2 YSYEKL. The DNA for the CDR3 is TGCGCCAGCAGCCGCACCGGGACAGGGGACTACGAGCAGTACTTC. As protein: CASSRTGTGDYEQYF.

This clone was detected only once. The gene calls are TRBV11-3 and TRBJ1-1, with D maybe TRBD1 (5 bases). Germline V gene sequence: CDR1 SGHNT, CDR2 YENEEA. This CDR3 region has 13 residues. Trimming pared 5 bases from V and 6 bases from J, leaving 13 bases between. CDR3 amino acids: CASSPTGGAEAFF. As DNA, the CDR3 is TGTGCCAGCAGCCCTACAGGTGGGGCTGAAGCTTTCTTT.

This chain links TRBV10-1 with TRBJ1-2; D possibly corresponds to TRBD1 (6 bases). Trimming pared 4 bases from V and 4 bases from J, leaving 10 bases between. Germline values: CDR1 WNHNN, CDR2 SYGVQD (reference sequence). The CDR3 length is 13 residues. The CDR3 reads CASSVDRFYGYTF. The CDR3 DNA reads TGCGCCAGCAGTGTCGACAGGTTCTATGGCTACACCTTC.

V is TRBV19 and J is TRBJ2-3, with 8 bases identical to TRBD2. The V segment lost 7 bases and the J segment 1 base; nucleotides outside the gene matches: 4. The CDR3 has 14 residues. Germline assignment: CDR1 LNHDA and CDR2 SQIVND (reference sequence). DNA of the CDR3: TGTGCCAGTAAAAATAGCGGGGGCACAGATACGCAGTATTTT. Its protein is CASKNSGGTDTQYF. Using reference TRBV19 and TRBJ2-3 for the parts outside the CDR3, the full variable domain is DGGITQSPKYLFRKEGQNVTLSCEQNLNHDAMYWYRQDPGQGLRLIYYSQIVNDFQKGDIAEGYSVSREKKESFPLTVTSAQKNPTAFYLCASKNSGGTDTQYFGPGTRLTVL.

The V gene is TRBV10-3, the J gene TRBJ2-5; D possibly corresponds to TRBD1 (5 bases). The V end lost 4 bases, the J end lost 5 bases, and 11 bases lay between the germline ends. Germline CDR1 is ENHRY and CDR2 is SYGVKD. CDR3 length: 13 residues. The CDR3 DNA reads as TGTGCCATCAGTGTCCATCCAGGGGAGACCCAGTACTTC. It encodes CAISVHPGETQYF.

V usage is TRBV18 and J usage is TRBJ1-6; D uncertain. The CDR3 covers 12 residues. V was shortened by 6 bases and J by 10 bases, with 10 bases between the two germline ends. Germline V gene data show CDR1 as KGHSH and CDR2 as LQKENI. The CDR3 DNA is TGTGCCAGCTCCGGTGCGGTCTCACCCCTCCACTTT. Protein: CASSGAVSPLHF.

The J gene is TRBJ1-5, the V gene TRBV27, with D perhaps matching TRBD1 (5 bases). The length of the CDR3 is 16 residues. V lost 0 bases, J lost 1 base, and 10 bases lay in between. Germline V lookup: CDR1 MNHEY, CDR2 SMNVEV (reference sequence). CDR3 bases: TGTGCCAGCAGTTTATCGGGAAGGGGAAGCAATCAGCCCCAGCATTTT. This translates into CASSLSGRGSNQPQHF.

This chain uses TRBV5-4 with TRBJ2-5; no definite D call. The V end lost 1 base, the J end lost 1 base, and 5 bases lay between the germline ends. The germline CDR1 and CDR2 sequences are SGHNT and YYREEE (reference sequence). This CDR3 is 13 amino acids long. In DNA form, the CDR3 reads TGTGCCAGCAGCTTGAGCGTCCAAGAGACCCAGTACTTC. Translation gives CASSLSVQETQYF.